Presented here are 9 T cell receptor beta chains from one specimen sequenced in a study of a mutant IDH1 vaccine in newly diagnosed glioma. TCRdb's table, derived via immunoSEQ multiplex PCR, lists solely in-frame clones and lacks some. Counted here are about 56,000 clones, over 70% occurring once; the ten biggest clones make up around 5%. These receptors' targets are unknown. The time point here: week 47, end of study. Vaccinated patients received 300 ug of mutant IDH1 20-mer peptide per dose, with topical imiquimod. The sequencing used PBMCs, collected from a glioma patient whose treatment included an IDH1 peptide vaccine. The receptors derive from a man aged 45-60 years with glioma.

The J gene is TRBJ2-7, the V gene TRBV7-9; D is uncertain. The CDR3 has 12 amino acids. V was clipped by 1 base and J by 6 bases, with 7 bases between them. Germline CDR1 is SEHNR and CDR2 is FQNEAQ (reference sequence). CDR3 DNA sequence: TGTGCCAGCAGCTTAGGGACGCTCGAGCAGTACTTC. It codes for CASSLGTLEQYF.

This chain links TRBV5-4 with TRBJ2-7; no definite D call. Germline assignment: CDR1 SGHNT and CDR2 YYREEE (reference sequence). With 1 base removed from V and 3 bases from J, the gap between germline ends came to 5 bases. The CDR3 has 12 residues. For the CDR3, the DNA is TGTGCCAGCAGCTTGAAGGGCTACGAGCAGTACTTC. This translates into CASSLKGYEQYF.

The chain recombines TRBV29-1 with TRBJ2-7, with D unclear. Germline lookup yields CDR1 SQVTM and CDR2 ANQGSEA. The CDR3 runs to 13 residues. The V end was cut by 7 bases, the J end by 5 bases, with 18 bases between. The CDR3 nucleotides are TGCAGCGCCCGGACCGTCCAAAACCACGAGCAGTACTTC. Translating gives CSARTVQNHEQYF.

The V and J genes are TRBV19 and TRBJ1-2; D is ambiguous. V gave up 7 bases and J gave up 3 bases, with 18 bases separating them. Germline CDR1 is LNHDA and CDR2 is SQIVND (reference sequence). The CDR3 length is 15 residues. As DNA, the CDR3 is TGTGCCAGTACCCCGGAGGGAAGGGCTGACTATGGCTACACCTTC. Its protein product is CASTPEGRADYGYTF. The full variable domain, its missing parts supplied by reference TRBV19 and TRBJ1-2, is DGGITQSPKYLFRKEGQNVTLSCEQNLNHDAMYWYRQDPGQGLRLIYYSQIVNDFQKGDIAEGYSVSREKKESFPLTVTSAQKNPTAFYLCASTPEGRADYGYTFGSGTRLTVV.

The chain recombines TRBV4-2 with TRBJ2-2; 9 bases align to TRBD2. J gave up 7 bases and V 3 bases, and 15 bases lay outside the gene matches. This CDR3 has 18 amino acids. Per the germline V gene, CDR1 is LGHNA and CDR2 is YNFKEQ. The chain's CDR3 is CASSQQLVSGGDDGELFF. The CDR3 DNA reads TGTGCCAGCAGCCAGCAGTTGGTTAGCGGGGGAGATGACGGGGAGCTGTTTTTT.

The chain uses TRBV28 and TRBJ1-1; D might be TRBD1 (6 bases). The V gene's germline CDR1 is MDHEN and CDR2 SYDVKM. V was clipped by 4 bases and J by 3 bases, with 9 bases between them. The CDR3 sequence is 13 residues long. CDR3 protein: CASSYGGYTEAFF. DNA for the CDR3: TGTGCCAGCAGTTATGGGGGCTACACTGAAGCTTTCTTT.

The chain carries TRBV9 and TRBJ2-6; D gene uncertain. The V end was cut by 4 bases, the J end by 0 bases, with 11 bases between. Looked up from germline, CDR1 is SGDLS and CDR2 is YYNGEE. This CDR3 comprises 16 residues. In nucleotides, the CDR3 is TGTGCCAGCAGCCTAGGGTGGAGCTCTGGGGCCAACGTCCTGACTTTC. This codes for CASSLGWSSGANVLTF.

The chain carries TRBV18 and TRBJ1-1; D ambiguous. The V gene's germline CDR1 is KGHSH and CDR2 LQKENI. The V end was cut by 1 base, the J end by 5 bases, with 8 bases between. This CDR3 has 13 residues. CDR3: CASSPQRETEAFF. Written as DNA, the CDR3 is TGTGCCAGCTCACCACAAAGAGAGACTGAAGCTTTCTTT.

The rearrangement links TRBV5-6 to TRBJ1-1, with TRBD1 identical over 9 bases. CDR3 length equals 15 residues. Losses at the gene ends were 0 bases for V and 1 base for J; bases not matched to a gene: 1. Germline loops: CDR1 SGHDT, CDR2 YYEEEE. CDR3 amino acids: CASSLGDRANTEAFF. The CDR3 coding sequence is TGTGCCAGCAGCTTGGGGGACAGGGCGAACACTGAAGCTTTCTTT.